This T cell receptor beta chain was found in a study of CD4 T cells in relation to SARS-CoV-2 and coronaviruses (dated by TCRdb to the early 2020s). In the study overall: In the ViraFEST assay, PBMCs were cultured with antigen for 10 days, after which TCR beta CDR3s were sequenced to identify clonal expansions specific to the antigen. The negative reference condition was either a culture with an HIV-1 Nef peptide pool or a culture with no peptide. Using patient-derived lymphoblastoid cell lines, the shared crossreactive spike epitopes were mapped to their HLA restriction. Memory CD4+ T cell crossreactivity between SARS-CoV-2 and common cold coronavirus spike proteins was assessed at the TCR clonotype level in the study. The Adaptive Biotechnologies TCR-sequencing kit was used to sequence samples from a few pre-COVID donors and the naive versus memory experiments, whereas other data were Illumina-based. A different TCR-beta assay, based on Illumina, was used to sequence expansion assays from other donors in the study. The research as a whole found: Small numbers of patients and of tested TCRs limited the study. Crossreactive clones showed significantly weaker SARS-CoV-2-driven expansion than monoreactive clones, consistent with antigenic imprinting. Because no donor provided both pre-pandemic and post-infection samples, tracing the source of pre-existing responses was limited. In about 60% of donors, memory CD4+ clonotypes turned up that crossrecognized SARS-CoV-2 and at least one common cold coronavirus spike. Because the crossreactivity analysis focused on spike protein, crossreactivity against other viral proteins was not assessed.

As regards this clone: Its antigen is currently not known. Base qualities are missing; no much larger clone stands one base away.

CD4+ T cells from unexposed donors were collected before the COVID-19 pandemic (2011-2018). The EasySep CD4+ T cell isolation kit was used to isolate CD4+ T cells once the cultures had run for ten to eleven days. As cell number allowed, CD4+ T cells from unexposed donors were tested for reactivity to SARS-CoV-2 S and N and to four common cold coronavirus spike pools. PBMCs were cultured at a few million per well in IMDM supplemented with 5% human AB serum and about 9.2 IU/ml IL-2. Half of the culture medium was replaced with fresh IL-2-containing medium on days 3 and 7. Each peptide culture condition was generally run in triplicate replicate wells. The leukapheresis product for the unexposed donors was obtained through commercial purchase. Ficoll-Paque PLUS gradient centrifugation was used to isolate PBMCs from leukapheresis product or whole blood. PBMCs were either cryopreserved at -140 degrees C or used fresh in the expansion assay. The QIAamp Micro DNA Kit was used to extract genomic DNA from the CD4+ T cells.

The library relied on the immunoSEQ multiplex PCR assay. Per the original workflow: During preprocessing, nonproductive sequences were removed, as were CDR3s that did not start with C, did not end with F or W, or were shorter than 7 amino acids. Antigen-specific clonotypes were called with the MANAFEST web app, based on expansion relative to reference and other culture wells. A clone was considered positive if the clone showed significant expansion compared with the reference culture in 2 of 3 replicate wells at an FDR below 0.05. A further requirement for positive clones was significant expansion compared with all other tandem wells, along with an odds ratio above 5. Pairwise Levenshtein distance, computed with the stringdist R package after three terminal residues were trimmed from each end, was used as the measure of CDR3 homology. Imported from immuneACCESS, the table was reduced by TCRdb to in-frame sequences with V and J called. These copies leave out some clones; in studies compared against another copy, an unresolved V gene accounts for under half, and the cause of the remainder is not known. V and J calls and clone size are given by that table; D and trimming were obtained from the DNA. The table for this sample lists about 20,000 clones; roughly 78% of them were counted only once. In total, the top ten clones hold 19% of the sample.

The CDR1 and CDR2 encoded by the germline V gene are MNHEY and SVGAGI. The V and J ends are trimmed by 4 bases and 7 bases, leaving 13 bases between them. The CDR3 goes from the cysteine to the phenylalanine over 14 residues. The DNA shown is the 42-base CDR3, in frame from base 1. The sequenced sample was CD4+ T cells from PBMCs, cultured in vitro. The sequence joins TRBV6-5 to TRBJ2-2, with a weak D call of TRBD1 (6 bases match). The receptor's source is a human donor in good health. The CDR3 reads CASSFTGLDGELFF. The bases are TGTGCCAGCAGTTTCACAGGGTTGGACGGGGAGCTGTTTTTT.